This T cell receptor (beta chain) is from a study of graft-versus-host responses after intestinal transplantation (dated by TCRdb to about 2021). Notes on the research overall: The transplants that recipients received were multivisceral, liver-intestinal, or isolated intestinal. A peak of at least 4% donor T cells among recipient peripheral blood mononuclear cells was the definition used for donor T cell macrochimerism. Every recipient was given anti-thymocyte globulin induction, followed by about three years of maintenance tacrolimus and steroids. To identify alloreactive clones, pre-transplant mixed lymphocyte reaction products were sequenced and compared with unstimulated pre-transplant donor and recipient T cells. The cohort enrolled about two dozen intestinal transplant recipients, one of whom was a retransplant, and a few patients without pretransplant specimens were excluded. Rather than being sequenced by the commercial service, samples from a few later patients were sequenced in-house on an Illumina MiSeq and processed with MiXCR. After intestinal transplantation, graft-versus-host and host-versus-graft alloreactive T cell clones were followed in the graft, circulation and bone marrow using bulk TCR-beta CDR3 sequencing.

The study at large found these results: Patients with donor T cell macrochimerism had high GvH to HvG T cell clonal ratios in their allografts. Peak levels of circulating GvH clones were associated with declines in HvG clones early after transplant. GvH clones turned up in recipient bone marrow, with some appearing earlier in ileal mucosa or blood, a pattern consistent with an intestinal mucosal origin. The relatively low number and heterogeneity of intestinal transplant patients limited the conclusions.

Receptor amplification or capture employed the immunoSEQ multiplex PCR assay. High-throughput TCR-beta CDR3 sequencing of genomic DNA from most patients was performed by Adaptive Biotechnologies. The paper's processing steps were these. Adaptive's ImmunoSEQ software supplied the TCR sequencing data for roughly 17 patients, while MiXCR and VDJtools were used to process three other patients. CDR3 nucleotide sequences shared between donor and recipient were removed because the origin of such sequences could not be assigned. Alloreactive clones required at least 2-fold expansion over unstimulated cells and minimum CFSE-low frequency of 0.002% (template counts) or 0.001% (read counts). Mappable clones were those detected in sequenced pre-transplant spleen, lymph node, or MLR CFSE-low populations of the donor or recipient. The cumulative frequency of alloreactive clones was calculated as a percentage of all sequences, weighted by copy number. The table comes from immuneACCESS by way of TCRdb, which keeps in-frame sequences with V and J called. Part of the clones is missing from these tables; in studies checked, under half for an unresolved V gene and the rest for unknown reasons. V, J and clone size reflect that table, while D and trimming were determined from the DNA. Counted in this sample were several thousand clones; more than 55% of them appeared once. Of the sample, over 25% falls within the top ten clones.

The germline V and J ends show losses of 11 bases and 0 bases respectively, and no gene match explains 12 bases of the junction. The cysteine opens and the phenylalanine closes a CDR3 of 15 amino acids. Here the CDR3 DNA is all that survives: 45 bases in frame from base 1. The germline V gene sets CDR1 to ENHRY and CDR2 to SYGVKD. Comments on this clone: Its antigen is still unknown. Base qualities are not provided; no much larger clone lies one nucleotide away.

Intraepithelial and lamina propria lymphocytes were isolated from graft specimens using dithiothreitol, EDTA incubations and collagenase D digestion. Bulk TCR-beta sequencing was performed on serial intestinal graft biopsy specimens collected as late as 600 days after transplant. This receptor chain uses TRBV10-3 and TRBJ2-5; the central 7 bases match TRBD2. This sequence was found in a human patient who received an intestinal transplant, so some T cells may come from the graft donor. The specimen comprised ileum tissue, sampled about 300 days after intestinal transplant. The CDR3 region: CASGGAGTDQETQYF. The base sequence is TGTGCCTCTGGAGGAGCGGGGACGGACCAAGAGACCCAGTACTTC.